These 22 T cell receptor beta chains originate from one sample sequenced in a study of response to subunit inactivated influenza vaccine. TCRdb called the RT-PCR reads again in MiXCR, with one record for every CDR3 protein. The sample lists under 200,000 distinct CDR3 sequences, around 10% occurring once. The sequencing used CD8+ T cells sorted from PBMCs, collected 23 to 25 months after vaccination. These receptors were obtained from a man aged 50 to 75 who received an inactivated influenza vaccine.

The chain joins TRBV9 to TRBJ2-1, with 7 positions matching TRBD1. The CDR3 has 15 residues. J was trimmed by 10 bases and V by 4 bases; bases with no gene match: 14. Germline-derived CDR1 and CDR2 are SGDLS and YYNGEE. The CDR3 nucleotides read TGTGCCAGCAGCACTGGTGACTACACAGGGGACGAGCAGTTCTTC. Its translation: CASSTGDYTGDEQFF.

This clonotype was seen repeatedly, ten times or more. In nucleotides, the CDR3 is TGTGCCAGCAGTTTGGGGCAGGGCGGTTCACCCCTCCACTTT. It encodes CASSLGQGGSPLHF. The genes are TRBV27 and TRBJ1-6; tentative D call: TRBD1 (5 bases). This CDR3 spans 14 amino acids. Trimming cost V 3 bases and J 9 bases, with 12 bases left between them. Germline CDR1 reads MNHEY; CDR2 reads SMNVEV (reference sequence).

This clonotype was picked up a small number of times. This chain uses TRBV9 with TRBJ2-1; 9 bases match TRBD2. The CDR3 spans 16 residues. With V trimmed by 4 bases and J by 6 bases, 11 bases remained unmatched. Germline assignment: CDR1 SGDLS and CDR2 YYNGEE. The CDR3 protein is CASSFPHAGGSNEQFF. The CDR3 DNA follows: TGTGCCAGCAGCTTCCCCCATGCGGGGGGGTCCAATGAGCAGTTCTTC.

This clonotype was counted a few times. V and J are TRBV2 and TRBJ2-1, with TRBD2 as a possible D gene (5 bases). Germline V gene lookup returns CDR1 SNHLY and CDR2 FYNNEI. V was clipped by 4 bases and J by 3 bases, with 13 bases between them. This CDR3 spans 15 amino acids. The CDR3 nucleotides read TGTGCCAGCAGTGGACTACTAAATGACTACAATGAGCAGTTCTTC. Encoded protein: CASSGLLNDYNEQFF.

This clonotype was counted a few times. This chain joins TRBV5-1 and TRBJ2-7; 8 nucleotides match TRBD1. V lost 5 bases and J lost 5; bases outside the gene matches: 15. This CDR3 is 16 amino acids long. Per the germline V gene, CDR1 is SGHRS and CDR2 is YFSETQ. For the CDR3, the DNA is TGCGCCAGCAGAGGAACCCTCAGGGGGCTGGTTGACGAGCAGTACTTC. Protein product: CASRGTLRGLVDEQYF.

This clonotype appeared a few times. The chain recombines TRBV27 with TRBJ2-1; 7 bases are shared with TRBD2. The germline V gene has CDR1 MNHEY and CDR2 SMNVEV (reference sequence). This CDR3 is 14 amino acids long. V was clipped by 3 bases and J by 9 bases; unmatched bases: 8. The CDR3 loop is CASSLGLGGGEQFF. The CDR3 bases are TGTGCCAGCAGTTTGGGACTGGGGGGGGGTGAGCAGTTCTTC.

This clonotype was seen repeatedly, ten times or more. The chain uses TRBV6-2 or TRBV6-3 and TRBJ2-1, with D perhaps TRBD2 (5 bases). The germline V gene encodes CDR1 MNHEY and CDR2 SVGEGT. CDR3 length equals 14 residues. Between the trimmed V and J ends, which lost 5 bases and 2 bases, there was a span of 10 bases. CDR3 sequence (DNA): TGTGCCAGCAGTATAGCGATAACCTACAATGAGCAGTTCTTC. Residues: CASSIAITYNEQFF.

V usage is TRBV30 and J usage is TRBJ1-1, with a possible D match to TRBD1 (6 bases). This CDR3 is built from 13 residues. Germline values: CDR1 GTSNPN, CDR2 SVGIG (reference sequence). The V and J ends lost 4 bases and 1 base respectively, with 10 bases between them. CDR3 loop: CAWTGDSNTEAFF. The DNA for the CDR3 is TGTGCCTGGACAGGGGACTCGAACACTGAAGCTTTCTTT.

This sequence joins TRBV19 and TRBJ2-5; the match to TRBD1 covers 8 bases. Trimming cost V 2 bases and J 5 bases; bases outside gene matches: 10. CDR1 LNHDA and CDR2 SQIVND come from the germline V gene (reference sequence). The CDR3 loop spans 16 amino acids. CDR3 sequence: CASSIIYRDRSETQYF. CDR3 sequence (DNA): TGTGCCAGTAGTATAATATACCGGGACAGGAGCGAGACCCAGTACTTC.

This clonotype was found many times. The chain is built from TRBV28 and TRBJ2-3; D is unresolved. The germline CDR1 and CDR2 sequences are MDHEN and SYDVKM. V lost 3 bases, J lost 3 bases, and 10 bases lay in between. The CDR3 runs to 14 residues. DNA for the CDR3: TGTGCCAGCAGTTTGGTGTCCGGGACAGATACGCAGTATTTT. Amino acids: CASSLVSGTDTQYF.

A few counts support this clonotype. V is TRBV27 and J is TRBJ1-5, with D maybe TRBD1 (5 bases). Trimming took 8 bases from V and 2 from J, leaving 13 bases between them. CDR1 is MNHEY, CDR2 SMNVEV, per germline (reference sequence). The CDR3 covers 14 residues. The CDR3, as DNA: TGTGCCAGCCGTCTGGTAGGGGGCAATCAGCCCCAGCATTTT. Its protein product is CASRLVGGNQPQHF.

The chain uses TRBV28 and TRBJ2-7; 9 positions agree with TRBD1. Germline assignment: CDR1 MDHEN and CDR2 SYDVKM. With V trimmed by 5 bases and J by 3 bases, 8 bases remained unmatched. The CDR3 sequence is 15 residues long. CDR3 coding DNA: TGTGCCAGCAGTGCCTACAGGGGGCTTAGCTACGAGCAGTACTTC. Its protein is CASSAYRGLSYEQYF.

This sequence joins TRBV7-9 and TRBJ2-7; 7 nucleotides match TRBD2. The CDR3 runs to 14 residues. With V trimmed by 0 bases and J by 5 bases, 4 bases remained unmatched. Germline CDR1 and CDR2: SEHNR and FQNEAQ (reference sequence). CDR3 sequence (DNA): TGTGCCAGCAGCTTAGCGGGAGGGCTCGACGAGCAGTACTTC. Translating it yields CASSLAGGLDEQYF.

This rearrangement joins TRBV4-2 to TRBJ2-1; 9 nucleotides line up with TRBD1. Germline lookup yields CDR1 LGHNA and CDR2 YNFKEQ. V lost 8 bases and J lost 14; bases outside the gene matches: 7. CDR3 length: 11 residues. The CDR3 sequence: CASGPGDREFF. The CDR3 nucleotides read TGTGCCAGCGGACCTGGGGACAGGGAGTTCTTC.

This clonotype was found a few times. The chain couples TRBV28 to TRBJ2-5, with 11 nucleotides matching TRBD1. V lost 3 bases to trimming and J lost 1 base; unmatched junction nucleotides: 10. This CDR3 has 18 residues. The V gene's germline CDR1 is MDHEN and CDR2 SYDVKM. DNA for the CDR3: TGTGCCAGCAGTTTTCGGACAGGGGGCGTTACGTTCCAAGAGACCCAGTACTTC. Encoded protein: CASSFRTGGVTFQETQYF.

The CDR3 spells CASSQDYERGTSSYEQYF. The CDR3 DNA sequence: TGCGCCAGCAGCCAAGATTATGAACGGGGGACGTCCTCCTACGAGCAGTACTTC. The gene calls are TRBV4-3 and TRBJ2-7, with D maybe TRBD2 (6 bases). The CDR3 extends over 18 amino acids. Germline V gene sequence: CDR1 LGHNA, CDR2 YSLEER. The V gene lost 0 bases and the J gene lost 0 bases, with 18 bases spanning the gap.

There are many counts of this clonotype. The chain combines TRBV6-1 with TRBJ2-7; a weak D match, TRBD2 (6 bases). Germline loops: CDR1 MNHNS, CDR2 SASEGT. The V and J ends lost 4 bases and 4 bases respectively, with 11 bases between them. The CDR3 covers 13 residues. CDR3: CASSAGLSYEQYF. The CDR3 region has the DNA TGTGCCAGCAGTGCCGGACTATCTTACGAGCAGTACTTC.

This clonotype appeared a few times. The chain links TRBV14 to TRBJ2-2, with D tentatively TRBD1 (5 bases). This CDR3 region has 17 residues. The germline V gene encodes CDR1 SGHDN and CDR2 FVKESK. Trimming removed 0 bases at V and 4 bases at J, with 15 bases between. The CDR3 DNA is TGTGCCAGCAGCCAAGAAATGTATAGGGGCTTCACCGGGGAGCTGTTTTTT. This codes for CASSQEMYRGFTGELFF.

This clonotype showed up many times. This sequence joins TRBV10-3 and TRBJ2-7; no clear D gene. Between the trimmed V and J ends, which lost 4 bases and 1 base, there was a span of 8 bases. This CDR3 region has 13 residues. Germline-derived CDR1 and CDR2 are ENHRY and SYGVKD. For the CDR3, the DNA is TGTGCCATCAGTGTTCCGGATTCCTACGAGCAGTACTTC. Amino acids: CAISVPDSYEQYF.

V and J are TRBV7-8 and TRBJ2-1, with 9 positions matching TRBD2. The germline V gene has CDR1 SGHVS and CDR2 FQNEAQ. The CDR3 consists of 15 residues. The trim removed 2 bases at V and 6 bases at J, leaving 5 bases unmatched. CDR3 amino acids: CASSLSAGGPNEQFF. CDR3 sequence (DNA): TGTGCCAGCAGCTTATCGGCGGGAGGGCCCAATGAGCAGTTCTTC.

The CDR3 reads CASSQEGPAPDTQYF. Here the CDR3 DNA reads TGTGCCAGCAGCCAAGAAGGACCGGCCCCAGATACGCAGTATTTT. The V call is TRBV3-1, the J call TRBJ2-3; D call uncertain. Germline V lookup: CDR1 LGHDT, CDR2 YNNKEL (reference sequence). CDR3 length: 15 amino acids. Trimming stripped 0 bases from V and 4 bases from J, with 11 bases between.

This clonotype has more than one count but fewer than ten. The V call is TRBV20-1, the J call TRBJ2-7; D is perhaps TRBD2 (5 bases). The V and J ends lost 0 bases and 4 bases respectively, with 16 bases between them. Germline-derived CDR1 and CDR2 are DFQATT and SNEGSKA (reference sequence). The CDR3 is 15 residues long. Here the CDR3 DNA reads TGCAGTGCTAGAGATGGAAGCGGAGGTTCTTACGAGCAGTACTTC. Translating gives CSARDGSGGSYEQYF.